The rows below give T cell receptor beta chains drawn from one sample of a study of blood T cell repertoires in COVID-19. The data were produced by immunoSEQ multiplex PCR, yet TCRdb's version contains in-frame clones alone and is incomplete. The table lists over 55,000 clones, over 65% of them singletons, with 35% in the top ten. The sequenced sample was peripheral blood. These receptor sequences come from a woman in her 70s with acute or convalescent COVID-19. Each CDR3 is given with its conserved first and last residue. The D gene is left open where the match is weak. Not all rows give a size; the values are once, few, many and, for expanded clones, a class.

- TRBJ2-2 TRBD2 TRBV7-2 TGTGCCAGCAGCTTAGCGGGGGTAGCGGGGGCGAACACCGGGGAGCTGTTTTTT CASSLAGVAGANTGELFF
- TRBJ2-7 TRBD2 TRBV7-2 TGTGCCAGCAGCTCCCGGACTAGCGGGAGTCAGTACTTC CASSSRTSGSQYF
- TRBJ1-2 - TRBV5-6 TGTGCCAGCATCATGACAGGTCCTAACTATGGCTACACCTTC CASIMTGPNYGYTF
- TRBJ1-1 - TRBV3-1/TRBV3-2 TGTGCCAGCAGCCATACAGTGAACACTGAAGCTTTCTTT CASSHTVNTEAFF
- TRBJ1-4 - TRBV9 TGTGCCAGCAGCTACCGGGGGGAGGGAAAACTGTTTTTT CASSYRGEGKLFF
- TRBJ2-1 - TRBV19 TGTGCCAGTAGTATCGGGTCGAACAATGAGCAGTTCTTC CASSIGSNNEQFF
- TRBJ1-2 - TRBV2 TGTGCCAGCAGTCAGGACAGCAACTATGGCTACACCTTC CASSQDSNYGYTF
- TRBJ2-7 TRBD2 TRBV5-5 TGTGCCAGCAGCCGGTTAGGACTAGCGGGAGCCTACGAGCAGTACTTC CASSRLGLAGAYEQYF
- TRBJ2-5 TRBD2 TRBV5-1 TGCGCCAGCAGCTTGGGAGGGAGGAGCGGGGACCAAGAGACCCAGTACTTC CASSLGGRSGDQETQYF
- TRBJ2-3 TRBD2 TRBV4-3 TGCGACAGCAGCCAAGATACCTCAGGTAGCGGGAGGGCCGAAACGCAGTATTTT CDSSQDTSGSGRAETQYF
- TRBJ2-7 TRBD2 TRBV9 TGTGCCAGCAGCGTAGAAGGTAGCGGGAGATACGAGCAGTACTTC CASSVEGSGRYEQYF
- TRBJ1-1 - TRBV2 TGTGCCAGCAGACAACTAAGAACAGGGAACGCTGAAGCTTTCTTT CASRQLRTGNAEAFF
many TRBJ1-1 - TRBV5-6 TGTGCCAGCAGCTTGGGGGGCGGGGTCACTGAAGCTTTCTTT CASSLGGGVTEAFF
few TRBJ1-1 - TRBV3-1/TRBV3-2 TGTGCCAGCAGCCGCGTACCTGACACTGAAGCTTTCTTT CASSRVPDTEAFF
- TRBJ1-1 TRBD1 TRBV11-2 TGTGCCAGCAGCCCCTCCGACAGGGGGAACACTGAAGCTTTCTTT CASSPSDRGNTEAFF
- TRBJ2-1 TRBD2 TRBV7-9 TGTGCCAGCCGGCCCAAACTTAGACTAGCGGGAGGGCACAATGAGCAGTTCTTC CASRPKLRLAGGHNEQFF
- TRBJ1-2 - TRBV19 TGTGCCAGTAGCTCATCACAGGGAAACTATGGCTACACCTTC CASSSSQGNYGYTF
- TRBJ1-2 - TRBV3-1/TRBV3-2 TGTGCCAGCGCGATCTCTAACTATGGCTACACCTTC CASAISNYGYTF
- TRBJ2-7 TRBD2 TRBV7-8 TGTGCCAGCAGCCCAACCGCTGGGGCGGGAGAATTCTACGAGCAGTACTTC CASSPTAGAGEFYEQYF
few TRBJ1-1 - TRBV15 TGTGCCACCAGCAGTCTCGCGGGGGCCACTGAAGCTTTCTTT CATSSLAGATEAFF
- TRBJ1-6 - TRBV19 TGTGCCAGTAGTTCGTGGACAGATTATAATTCACCCCTCCACTTT CASSSWTDYNSPLHF
- TRBJ1-2 - TRBV19 TGTGCCAGTAGTAGGGGCGCATCAGGGATGCTACATGGCTACACCTTC CASSRGASGMLHGYTF
few TRBJ2-7 TRBD2 TRBV10-1 TGCGCCAGCAGGAGAGGACTAGCGCGACTCGTCTCCTACGAGCAGTACTTC CASRRGLARLVSYEQYF
few TRBJ1-6 TRBD1 TRBV18 TGTGCCAGCTCACCGCTACAGGGGGGGTTCAATTCACCCCTCCACTTT CASSPLQGGFNSPLHF
- TRBJ2-2 TRBD1 TRBV28 TGTGCCAGCACCACCGGGACAGGGCTTATCACCGGGGAGCTGTTTTTT CASTTGTGLITGELFF
once TRBJ2-7 TRBD2 TRBV18 TGTGCCAGCTCACCCTCTAGCGGGGGGTGGTACGAGCAGTACTTC CASSPSSGGWYEQYF
- TRBJ2-5 TRBD2 TRBV11-2 TGTGCCAGCAGCTTAGGACTAGCGGACAAAGAGACCCAGTACTTC CASSLGLADKETQYF
- TRBJ1-1 TRBD1 TRBV4-2 TGTGCCAGCAGCCTATCCGACAGGGGAGAGACTGAAGCTTTCTTT CASSLSDRGETEAFF
- TRBJ2-3 - TRBV19 TGTGCCAGTCGTCCTGATACGCAGTATTTT CASRPDTQYF
- TRBJ2-2 TRBD2 TRBV15 TGTGCCACCAGCAGAGGGGAGGGCGGGGAGCTGTTTTTT CATSRGEGGELFF
- TRBJ1-2 - TRBV5-1 TGCGCCAGCAGCTTGCATACCCGGTCTAACTATGGCTACACCTTC CASSLHTRSNYGYTF
few TRBJ2-3 - TRBV9 TGTGCCAGTTCGGACTGGATCGACGATACGCAGTATTTT CASSDWIDDTQYF
- TRBJ1-2 - TRBV3-1/TRBV3-2 TGTGCCAGCAGCCAAGAGTCCGGGTTTGATGGCTACACCTTC CASSQESGFDGYTF
- TRBJ2-7 - TRBV18 TGTGCCAGCTCACCCGATACAGGGAGGGAGTACTTC CASSPDTGREYF
- TRBJ1-1 - TRBV4-3 TGCGCCAGCAGCCAAGATGTCGGGGAGCAAGCTTTCTTT CASSQDVGEQAFF
- TRBJ1-2 TRBD1 TRBV7-2 TGTGCCAGCAGCTCCTCAGGGGGTAACTATGGCTACACCTTC CASSSSGGNYGYTF
- TRBJ2-1 - TRBV25-1 TGTGCCAGCAGTGAATTTGGGAGTCTACCCAATGAGCAGTTCTTC CASSEFGSLPNEQFF
few TRBJ2-5 - TRBV11-2 TGTGCCAGCAGCTTACGCCCGACAGGCCAGGAGACCCAGTACTTC CASSLRPTGQETQYF
- TRBJ2-1 - TRBV24-1 TGTGCCACCAGTGATTCCCAAACTAGCTTAAGCTCCTACAATGAGCAGTTCTTC CATSDSQTSLSSYNEQFF
- TRBJ2-2 - TRBV19 TGTGCCAGTAGTATTTCTGGGGCATTGAACACCGGGGAGCTGTTTTTT CASSISGALNTGELFF
few TRBJ1-2 TRBD1 TRBV19 TGTGCCAGTACCTGGACAGGGCCGTCGCCTGATGGCTACACCTTC CASTWTGPSPDGYTF
- TRBJ2-1 - TRBV7-9 TGTGCCAGCAGCTTAGACAGGGTAAGCTCCTACAATGAGCAGTTCTTC CASSLDRVSSYNEQFF
few TRBJ2-1 - TRBV5-6 TGTGCCAGCAACCCCGGCGGTGTGATGGGCAATGAGCAGTTCTTC CASNPGGVMGNEQFF
- TRBJ1-2 TRBD1 TRBV6-6 TGTGCCAGCAGTTCAGGGGGTGGCTACACCTTC CASSSGGGYTF
once TRBJ1-1 - TRBV7-9 TGTGCCAGCAGCTTAAGGGGGTGGGACATGGACATGAACACTGAAGCTTTCTTT CASSLRGWDMDMNTEAFF
- TRBJ1-2 - TRBV5-5 TGTGCCAGCAGCCTAGCTAACTATGGCTACACCTTC CASSLANYGYTF
- TRBJ1-2 - TRBV6-5 TGTGCCAGCAGCTCGTCCAGGGGTTCTGGGAGTGGCTACACCTTC CASSSSRGSGSGYTF
- TRBJ2-3 - TRBV13 TGTGCCAGCAGCTTATGGCGGGGCGGGGATACGCAGTATTTT CASSLWRGGDTQYF
few TRBJ2-7 TRBD1 TRBV12-5 TGTGCTAGTGGTTTGGTACCGACGGAGGACAGGGGGCGGAACGAGCAGTACTTC CASGLVPTEDRGRNEQYF
once TRBJ2-1 - TRBV28 TGTGCCAGCAGGCTTGGAAGGGGAACCTACAATGAGCAGTTCTTC CASRLGRGTYNEQFF
- TRBJ2-7 - TRBV28 TGTGCCAGCAGTCCGGTGGGGAGGGAGCAGTACTTC CASSPVGREQYF
- TRBJ1-4 TRBD1 TRBV5-4 TGTGCCAGCAGCTTGGAGGGACAGGGAAGTGAAAAACTGTTTTTT CASSLEGQGSEKLFF
- TRBJ1-5 - TRBV7-8 TGTGCCACCCTACAGGGCGGGGGGGACCAGCCCCAGCATTTT CATLQGGGDQPQHF
- TRBJ1-2 - TRBV14 TGTGCCAGCAGCCACGGGGAGTATGGCTACACCTTC CASSHGEYGYTF
- TRBJ1-5 TRBD1 TRBV28 TGTGCCACCTCGCCGGCCCTGGACAGGCCCTATCAGCCCCAGCATTTT CATSPALDRPYQPQHF
- TRBJ2-2 TRBD2 TRBV5-1 TGCGCCAGCAGCTCGACTAGCGGAGTTGTGGAGCTGTTTTTT CASSSTSGVVELFF
- TRBJ1-6 - TRBV3-1/TRBV3-2 TGTGCCAGCAGCCCCGTGAACAGAAATAATTCACCCCTCCACTTT CASSPVNRNNSPLHF
few TRBJ2-7 - TRBV19 TGTGCCAGTAGTATAGGTACCGCCGGGGAGCAGTACTTC CASSIGTAGEQYF
- TRBJ2-4 - TRBV7-2 TGTGCCAGCAGCTCCCAAAGCGGGGCCAAAAACATTCAGTACTTC CASSSQSGAKNIQYF
- TRBJ2-1 TRBD2 TRBV5-1 TGCGCCAGCAGCCCCCGCGGGGGGGCGTGGGAGCAGTTCTTC CASSPRGGAWEQFF